The clone carrying this T cell receptor (beta chain) was counted between two and nine times. Its specificity is unknown. Sequencing of DNA taken from cultured CD4+ T cells relied on the Oncomine TCR Beta short-read assay. TCRdb fed the PCR reads into MiXCR, producing one record per CDR3 protein. The sample records 7,000 or so distinct CDR3 sequences, roughly 43% being singletons. Treatment noted: roughly 11-day PBMC culture with coronavirus spike peptide pools or control peptides (ViraFEST assay). The collection of CD4+ T cells from the unexposed donor took place before the COVID-19 pandemic (2011-2018). The culture of about 2 million PBMCs per well included about 11 IU/ml IL-2 and roughly 10 ug/ml peptide pools. This sample is part of a study of vaccination and CD4 T cells after COVID-19. Looking at the study overall: Overlapping spike peptides of SARS-CoV-2, HCoV-NL63, HCoV-OC43 and HCoV-229E were used, and cells were stimulated with them. Some control cultures received a CEFX pool, which served as the positive control. Others received an HIV-1 Nef pool or no peptide.

V dropped 5 bases and J dropped 4; count of bases not matched to a gene: 1. Germline CDR1 reads LGHNA; CDR2 reads YNFKEQ. The CDR3 runs to 13 residues. The chain carries TRBV4-2 and TRBJ2-2; 7 positions match TRBD1. The sample comprised CD4+ T cells from blood, cultured in vitro. The receptor comes from a human donor in good health. The CDR3 bases are TGTGCCAGCAGCGCAGGGGGCACCGGGGAGCTGTTTTTT. It translates to CASSAGGTGELFF.